This T cell receptor beta chain was sequenced during a study of blood T cell repertoires in COVID-19. The wider study: Acute and convalescent COVID-19 samples came from the United States, Italy and Spain. In each case, the material was cDNA or gDNA derived from T cells, B-cell-depleted T cells, or PBMCs.

Original processing notes: Counts of nucleated cells, estimated from reference gene primer amplification, were obtained. Profiling relied on immunoSEQ multiplex PCR, and the TCRdb table lists in-frame clones only, not all of them. The V and J calls and clone size are taken from that table; D and trimming were inferred from the DNA. This table holds 350,000 to 500,000 clones, approximately 90% found once. There are 15 residues in the CDR3. Germline CDR1 is SGHKS and CDR2 is YYEKEE (reference sequence). With 2 bases clipped from V and 2 bases from J, the junction kept 5 bases outside the gene matches. The gene calls are TRBV5-5 and TRBJ2-7; TRBD1 matches 9 bases. This receptor was taken from a woman between 18 and 30 years old who had been exposed to COVID-19. The sample was PBMCs or T cells enriched from blood (not recorded which). CDR3 DNA sequence: TGTGCCAGCAGCTTCAACCGGGACAGGGCCTACGAGCAGTACTTC. Amino acid sequence: CASSFNRDRAYEQYF. The full variable domain, its missing parts supplied by reference TRBV5-5 and TRBJ2-7, is DAGVTQSPTHLIKTRGQQVTLRCSPISGHKSVSWYQQVLGQGPQFIFQYYEKEERGRGNFPDRFSARQFPNYSSELNVNALLLGDSALYLCASSFNRDRAYEQYFGPGTRLTVT.